The 20 T cell receptor beta chains listed next were all sequenced from one sample in a study of shared clonotypes between healthy human individuals. Assay used: immunoSEQ multiplex PCR; TCRdb lists only in-frame clones, some missing. This sample has roughly 640,000 clones, with around 97% found just once. The sequenced sample consisted of naive CD4+ T cells sorted from blood. As for subset: CD45RA+ positively selected. The receptors come from a woman aged 25 to 39 in good health.

This clone is a singleton in its sample. V gene TRBV9 combines with J gene TRBJ1-1; TRBD1 matches at 7 bases. CDR1 and CDR2 from the germline V gene are SGDLS and YYNGEE. This CDR3 is built from 14 residues. The J segment lost 1 base and the V segment lost 4 bases, leaving 4 bases of the junction unmatched. The CDR3: CASSPGGKNTEAFF. CDR3 in DNA: TGTGCCAGCAGCCCAGGGGGAAAGAACACTGAAGCTTTCTTT.

The J gene is TRBJ2-5, the V gene TRBV11-2; D is ambiguous. Trimming took 10 bases from V and 5 from J, leaving 17 bases between them. This CDR3 has 13 residues. Germline values: CDR1 SGHAT, CDR2 FQNNGV. The DNA for the CDR3 is TGTGCCACCTCTGCCAGCCTCCAGGAGACCCAGTACTTC. It translates to CATSASLQETQYF.

The V and J genes are TRBV28 and TRBJ1-5; D is possibly TRBD1 (5 bases). The CDR3 sequence is 15 residues long. CDR1 MDHEN and CDR2 SYDVKM come from the germline V gene. Trimming cost V 3 bases and J 2 bases, with 11 bases left between them. CDR3 sequence: CASSFGGTGNQPQHF. The CDR3 nucleotides read TGTGCCAGCAGTTTTGGGGGGACCGGCAATCAGCCCCAGCATTTT.

The chain employs TRBV15 and TRBJ2-7; TRBD2 is a possible D gene (5 bases). This CDR3 is built from 14 residues. Germline V lookup: CDR1 LNHNV, CDR2 YYDKDF (reference sequence). Trimming took 0 bases from V and 2 from J, leaving 8 bases between them. The CDR3 DNA is TGTGCCACCAGCAGAGATCCCGGGGCCTACGAGCAGTACTTC. As protein: CATSRDPGAYEQYF.

The chain combines TRBV10-3 with TRBJ1-2; D ambiguous. V was trimmed by 6 bases and J by 3 bases, leaving 11 bases between them. Germline V CDR1 and CDR2: ENHRY, SYGVKD. The CDR3 covers 13 residues. CDR3 coding DNA: TGTGCCATCAGCATCGGGTTTGACTATGGCTACACCTTC. This codes for CAISIGFDYGYTF.

The chain couples TRBV28 to TRBJ1-2, with 7 bases matching TRBD1. The V gene end was trimmed by 6 bases and the J gene end by 2 bases; junction bases not matched to a gene: 3. The CDR3 totals 13 residues. Germline CDR1 and CDR2: MDHEN and SYDVKM. The CDR3 reads CASRRDSNYGYTF. The CDR3 DNA sequence: TGTGCCAGCAGAAGGGACAGCAACTATGGCTACACCTTC.

This rearrangement joins TRBV28 to TRBJ2-3; TRBD2 matches 7 bases. V gave up 3 bases and J gave up 0 bases; unmatched junction bases: 3. The germline V gene encodes CDR1 MDHEN and CDR2 SYDVKM. CDR3 length equals 15 residues. CDR3 DNA: TGTGCCAGCAGTTTGGGGAGGGGAAGCACAGATACGCAGTATTTT. Translation: CASSLGRGSTDTQYF.

The chain joins TRBV27 to TRBJ1-6; D remains ambiguous. Germline V gene lookup returns CDR1 MNHEY and CDR2 SMNVEV (reference sequence). The CDR3 contains 12 residues. V gave up 3 bases and J gave up 7 bases, with 4 bases separating them. CDR3 sequence: CASSFRNSPLHF. In nucleotides, the CDR3 is TGTGCCAGCAGTTTTAGGAATTCACCCCTCCACTTT.

The CDR3 region is CASSWDLQETQYF. Here the CDR3 DNA reads TGCGCCAGCAGCTGGGACTTACAAGAGACCCAGTACTTC. This rearrangement joins TRBV5-1 to TRBJ2-5; perhaps TRBD2 as D (6 bases). The CDR3 contains 13 residues. Trimming stripped 3 bases from V and 2 bases from J, with 8 bases between. CDR1 SGHRS and CDR2 YFSETQ come from the germline V gene.

This chain links TRBV19 with TRBJ1-2; TRBD1 might be the D (6 bases). Per the germline V gene, CDR1 is LNHDA and CDR2 is SQIVND (reference sequence). With 1 base removed from V and 4 bases from J, the gap between germline ends came to 10 bases. This CDR3 comprises 14 residues. Here the CDR3 DNA reads TGTGCCAGTAGTATAGTTGGGGGGCCCTATGGCTACACCTTC. Its protein is CASSIVGGPYGYTF.

This rearrangement joins TRBV11-2 to TRBJ2-2, with D possibly being TRBD1 (5 bases). Germline CDR1 SGHAT, CDR2 FQNNGV. The V end was cut by 5 bases, the J end by 0 bases, with 19 bases between. This CDR3 is 18 amino acids long. The CDR3 nucleotides read TGTGCCAGCAGCCGCACGGATCGACAGATGACGAACACCGGGGAGCTGTTTTTT. It specifies CASSRTDRQMTNTGELFF.

This chain links TRBV30 with TRBJ2-1; the match to TRBD2 covers 10 bases. CDR1 and CDR2 (germline): GTSNPN, SVGIG (reference sequence). Germline trimming cut 2 bases from V and 4 bases from J; bases unmatched to any gene: 5. This CDR3 comprises 15 residues. The CDR3 DNA reads TGTGCCTGGAGTCTACTAGCGGGATTGTACAATGAGCAGTTCTTC. It is translated as CAWSLLAGLYNEQFF.

This chain links TRBV27 with TRBJ2-5, with 8 bases identical to TRBD1. The CDR3 has 15 residues. Germline CDR1 and CDR2: MNHEY and SMNVEV (reference sequence). V trimming: 3 bases; J trimming: 4 bases; junction bases outside the gene matches: 7. CDR3: CASSFRTGMGETQYF. As DNA, the CDR3 is TGTGCCAGCAGTTTTCGGACAGGGATGGGAGAGACCCAGTACTTC.

This clone was detected only once. The J gene is TRBJ1-2, the V gene TRBV6-1; D remains unclear. V lost 5 bases, J lost 2 bases, and 12 bases lay in between. CDR3 length: 14 amino acids. CDR1 MNHNS and CDR2 SASEGT come from the germline V gene. CDR3 DNA sequence: TGTGCCAGCAGTAACATACACTACAACTATGGCTACACCTTC. Its protein product is CASSNIHYNYGYTF.

This rearrangement joins TRBV10-3 to TRBJ2-7, with 13 nucleotides matching TRBD2. V gave up 10 bases and J gave up 6 bases; unmatched junction bases: 15. This CDR3 is built from 16 residues. CDR1 and CDR2 from the germline V gene are ENHRY and SYGVKD. CDR3: CATLRTSGSRAGEQYF. CDR3 bases: TGTGCCACACTACGGACTAGCGGGAGCCGGGCGGGCGAGCAGTACTTC.

This clone was counted a single time. The chain is built from TRBV7-9 and TRBJ2-7, with 7 bases matching TRBD1. This CDR3 has 15 amino acids. The germline CDR1 and CDR2 sequences are SEHNR and FQNEAQ (reference sequence). Trimming cost V 3 bases and J 0 bases; bases outside gene matches: 5. The CDR3 protein is CASSLGQLYSYEQYF. CDR3 sequence (DNA): TGTGCCAGCAGCTTGGGACAGCTGTACTCCTACGAGCAGTACTTC.

CDR3 nucleotide sequence: TGCGCCAGCAGCTTCGAGGGGATGCGCACAGATACGCAGTATTTT. Its translation is CASSFEGMRTDTQYF. The chain recombines TRBV5-1 with TRBJ2-3; perhaps D is TRBD1 or TRBD2 (5 bases each). Between the trimmed V and J ends, which lost 2 bases and 1 base, there was a span of 11 bases. Germline loops: CDR1 SGHRS, CDR2 YFSETQ. The CDR3 covers 15 residues. The full variable domain, with the rest looked up from reference TRBV5-1 and TRBJ2-3, is KAGVTQTPRYLIKTRGQQVTLSCSPISGHRSVSWYQQTPGQGLQFLFEYFSETQRNKGNFPGRFSGRQFSNSRSEMNVSTLELGDSALYLCASSFEGMRTDTQYFGPGTRLTVL.

This clone was observed once. The chain combines TRBV27 with TRBJ2-3, with 8 bases matching TRBD2. Germline loops: CDR1 MNHEY, CDR2 SMNVEV (reference sequence). The CDR3 contains 12 residues. Germline trimming cut 7 bases from V and 5 bases from J; bases unmatched to any gene: 2. The CDR3 is CASKREGDTQYF. In DNA, the CDR3 is TGTGCCAGCAAACGGGAGGGAGATACGCAGTATTTT.

The V gene is TRBV18, the J gene TRBJ2-7, with 10 bases that match TRBD1. The CDR3 has 15 amino acids. Germline lookup yields CDR1 KGHSH and CDR2 LQKENI. The V segment lost 3 bases and the J segment 1 base; nucleotides outside the gene matches: 3. For the CDR3, the DNA is TGTGCCAGCTCACCGGGGACAGGGGATTCCTACGAGCAGTACTTC. Protein: CASSPGTGDSYEQYF.

The chain uses TRBV19 and TRBJ1-5; D is unclear. V lost 5 bases and J 5 bases, leaving 7 bases between the germline ends. The CDR3 length is 12 residues. Per the germline V gene, CDR1 is LNHDA and CDR2 is SQIVND (reference sequence). The CDR3 nucleotides are TGTGCCAGTAGTCCGGCTTATCAGCCCCAGCATTTT. It encodes CASSPAYQPQHF.